This T cell receptor beta chain stems from a study of post-analysis software for immune sequencing data. Of note for this clonotype: Its antigen is as yet unknown.

Trimming cost V 5 bases and J 4 bases; bases outside gene matches: 14. In germline, CDR1 is LNHDA, CDR2 SQIVND (reference sequence). This CDR3 spans 18 amino acids. Included in the TCR beta cDNA libraries were unique molecular identifiers. From the PCR reads, TCRdb called clonotypes with MiXCR, one entry per CDR3 protein. The repertoire consists of hundreds of thousands of distinct CDR3 sequences, with around 40% occurring once and the leading ten covering roughly an eighth. Study-wide results and caveats: Included in a set of five TRBV segments more frequent in patients than controls were TRBV5-6, TRBV5-1 and TRBV20-1. By F measure, samples from a shared preparation batch strongly co-clustered.

The sample was blood. The clonotype was recovered from a girl between 5 and 17 years old with multiple sclerosis. The chain couples TRBV19 to TRBJ2-1, with 10 bases lining up with TRBD1. The CDR3 DNA is TGTGCCAGTAGTTCGGACAGGGGGGGACCGGTGGGTTACAATGAGCAGTTCTTC. It is translated as CASSSDRGGPVGYNEQFF.